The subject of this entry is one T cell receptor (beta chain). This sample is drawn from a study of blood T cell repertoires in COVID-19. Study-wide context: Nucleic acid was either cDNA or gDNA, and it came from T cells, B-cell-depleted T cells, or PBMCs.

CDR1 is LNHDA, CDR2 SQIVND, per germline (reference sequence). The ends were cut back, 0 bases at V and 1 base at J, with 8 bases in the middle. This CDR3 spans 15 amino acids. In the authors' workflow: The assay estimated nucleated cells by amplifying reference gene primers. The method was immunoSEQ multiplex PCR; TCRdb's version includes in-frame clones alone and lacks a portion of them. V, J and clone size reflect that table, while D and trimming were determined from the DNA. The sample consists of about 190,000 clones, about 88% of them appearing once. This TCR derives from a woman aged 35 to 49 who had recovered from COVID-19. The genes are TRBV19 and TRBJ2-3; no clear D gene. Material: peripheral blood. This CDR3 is CASSIEGSGTDTQYF. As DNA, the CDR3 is TGTGCCAGTAGTATAGAGGGCTCCGGCACAGATACGCAGTATTTT.